A single sample gave rise to the 30 T cell receptor beta chains below, sequenced in a study of patients and donors after allogeneic stem cell transplantation (TCRdb year 2020). Libraries were constructed by RT-PCR. Data came from a NextSeq 550. TCRdb cleaned the public reads at Q25 with fastp, built clones with MiXCR and kept in-frame beta chains. Rows are unified per CDR3 protein, each entry keeping the most common DNA and genes. This sample has under 4,500 distinct CDR3 sequences in its table, and approximately 16% of those were observed once. The leading ten clones occupy over 70% of the sample. Sequencing was done on a sample of blood, either unsorted or a sorted T cell fraction (not recorded which). Receptor source: a human donor who was either an allogeneic HSCT recipient or a stem cell or donor lymphocyte infusion donor (not recorded which). It is not recorded whose cells these are; they may come from a transplant donor.

This clonotype was seen repeatedly, ten times or more. The J gene is TRBJ2-3, the V gene TRBV5-1; 7 positions match TRBD2. CDR1 and CDR2 from the germline V gene are SGHRS and YFSETQ. J was trimmed by 8 bases and V by 5 bases; bases with no gene match: 8. This CDR3 comprises 13 residues. The CDR3 DNA follows: TGCGCCAGCAGTTTAAGACAGCGGGGTACGCAGTATTTT. Protein sequence: CASSLRQRGTQYF.

This clonotype was picked up many times. The chain combines TRBV7-9 with TRBJ1-5; D unresolved. The CDR3 contains 15 residues. Trimming stripped 5 bases from V and 5 bases from J, with 16 bases between. Looked up from germline, CDR1 is SEHNR and CDR2 is FQNEAQ (reference sequence). In DNA form, the CDR3 reads TGTGCCAGCAGCGCAGTATTGTCGACCGATCAGCCCCAGCATTTT. Its protein is CASSAVLSTDQPQHF.

This clonotype is deemed medium-sized. The CDR3 sequence is CASSQYANTGELFF. CDR3 sequence (DNA): TGTGCCAGCAGCCAGTACGCGAACACCGGGGAGCTGTTTTTT. This rearrangement joins TRBV7-8 to TRBJ2-2; D is undetermined. Trimming took off 5 bases at V and 0 bases at J, with 7 bases between the two ends. Germline V lookup: CDR1 SGHVS, CDR2 FQNEAQ. The CDR3 consists of 14 residues.

By sample share, this clonotype is medium-sized (0.01 to 0.1%). The chain recombines TRBV18 with TRBJ1-3; D might be TRBD1 (5 bases). CDR3 length: 15 amino acids. Trimming took 1 base from V and 4 from J, leaving 11 bases between them. The germline CDR1 and CDR2 sequences are KGHSH and LQKENI. CDR3 DNA: TGTGCCAGCTCACCACTTCCAGGGAGGGGAAACACCATATATTTT. Translating gives CASSPLPGRGNTIYF.

This clonotype was picked up many times. The chain employs TRBV4-1 and TRBJ2-5; TRBD2 might be the D (5 bases). V dropped 0 bases and J dropped 5 bases, with 16 bases sitting between them. The CDR3 sequence is 16 residues long. CDR1 MGHRA and CDR2 YSYEKL come from the germline V gene. CDR3 loop: CASSQEPGSQWETQYF. CDR3 in DNA: TGCGCCAGCAGCCAAGAACCGGGAAGTCAATGGGAGACCCAGTACTTC.

The chain has TRBV20-1 and TRBJ2-3; D tentatively fits TRBD1 or TRBD2 (5 bases each). The CDR3 sequence is 13 residues long. Germline values: CDR1 DFQATT, CDR2 SNEGSKA (reference sequence). Trimming pared 1 base from V and 2 bases from J, leaving 7 bases between. CDR3 amino acids: CSARAGPTDTQYF. Written as DNA, the CDR3 is TGCAGTGCTAGAGCGGGGCCCACAGATACGCAGTATTTT.

This clonotype was observed at least ten times. Here the CDR3 DNA reads TGTGCCACCAGTGATTTAGGCAGGGCGGCTGAGCAGTTCTTC. Amino acids: CATSDLGRAAEQFF. The rearrangement links TRBV24-1 to TRBJ2-1, with D maybe TRBD1 (5 bases). This CDR3 is built from 14 residues. V lost 1 base and J 9 bases, leaving 12 bases between the germline ends. Germline loops: CDR1 KGHDR, CDR2 SFDVKD.

Remarks on this clonotype: A clone one base away is much larger, so this may be a read error. Lacking the conserved final phenylalanine or tryptophan, this CDR3 likely reflects a read error. The rearrangement links TRBV3-1 to TRBJ1-4; possibly TRBD1 for D (5 bases). The CDR3 has 14 amino acids. V dropped 4 bases and J dropped 4 bases, with 10 bases sitting between them. Germline V gene lookup returns CDR1 LGHDT and CDR2 YNNKEL (reference sequence). CDR3 loop: CASSLRGFNEKLFL. The CDR3 DNA reads TGTGCCAGCAGCCTACGGGGGTTTAATGAAAAACTGTTTTTG.

V and J are TRBV15 and TRBJ2-5, with TRBD1 as a possible D gene (6 bases). The CDR3 runs to 14 residues. V was trimmed by 6 bases and J by 5 bases, leaving 16 bases between them. The V gene's germline CDR1 is LNHNV and CDR2 YYDKDF (reference sequence). The CDR3 coding sequence is TGTGCCACCAGTAGACAGGATCCCCGGGAGACCCAGTACTTC. Translation: CATSRQDPRETQYF.

Ten or more counts support this clonotype. The chain uses TRBV24-1 and TRBJ2-1; possibly TRBD1 for D (5 bases). This CDR3 has 11 amino acids. V lost 7 bases and J 6 bases, leaving 6 bases between the germline ends. Germline V gene data show CDR1 as KGHDR and CDR2 as SFDVKD. CDR3 in amino acids: CATSQGNEQFF. CDR3 in DNA: TGTGCCACCAGCCAGGGCAATGAGCAGTTCTTC.

Only a few counts were recorded for this clonotype. The chain employs TRBV5-5 and TRBJ2-5, with D perhaps matching TRBD1 (6 bases). The CDR3 runs to 14 residues. The V gene lost 2 bases and the J gene lost 2 bases, with 10 bases spanning the gap. In germline, CDR1 is SGHKS, CDR2 YYEKEE (reference sequence). CDR3 DNA sequence: TGTGCCAGCAGCTTACCAGGGGCTCAAGAGACCCAGTACTTC. Amino acids: CASSLPGAQETQYF.

The V call is TRBV4-2, the J call TRBJ2-7; weak D call: TRBD2 (6 bases). This CDR3 is 14 amino acids long. The germline CDR1 and CDR2 sequences are LGHNA and YNFKEQ. Trimming cost V 4 bases and J 0 bases, with 10 bases left between them. CDR3: CASSPGDSSYEQYF. DNA for the CDR3: TGTGCCAGCAGCCCTGGGGACTCCTCCTACGAGCAGTACTTC.

This clonotype is judged large. V gene TRBV7-8 combines with J gene TRBJ1-1; tentatively, D is TRBD1 (5 bases). The CDR3 is 14 residues long. V dropped 5 bases and J dropped 1 base, with 11 bases sitting between them. Germline assignment: CDR1 SGHVS and CDR2 FQNEAQ. The CDR3, as DNA: TGTGCCAGCAGCCGGCTCAGGGAGAACACTGAAGCTTTCTTT. Translation gives CASSRLRENTEAFF.

The gene calls are TRBV2 and TRBJ1-1; D call uncertain. The CDR3 is 13 residues long. The V gene lost 3 bases and the J gene lost 5 bases, with 10 bases spanning the gap. Germline CDR1 reads SNHLY; CDR2 reads FYNNEI. Here the CDR3 reads CASSDLGRTEAFF. Here the CDR3 DNA reads TGTGCCAGCAGTGATTTGGGGAGGACTGAAGCTTTCTTT.

This clonotype was counted many times. V gene TRBV10-3 combines with J gene TRBJ1-2; TRBD1 is a possible D gene (6 bases). This CDR3 contains 13 residues. CDR1 ENHRY and CDR2 SYGVKD come from the germline V gene. V gave up 4 bases and J gave up 0 bases, with 6 bases separating them. The CDR3: CAISGTANYGYTF. CDR3 in DNA: TGTGCCATCAGTGGGACAGCTAACTATGGCTACACCTTC.

The V and J genes are TRBV20-1 and TRBJ2-1; D gene unclear. The V end was cut by 3 bases, the J end by 5 bases, with 5 bases between. This CDR3 has 11 residues. Germline values: CDR1 DFQATT, CDR2 SNEGSKA (reference sequence). DNA of the CDR3: TGCAGTGCTAGTTATCACAATGAGCAGTTCTTC. This sequence encodes CSASYHNEQFF.

In this sample, this clonotype is medium-sized. This chain connects TRBV5-1 to TRBJ2-3, with D possibly being TRBD1 (7 bases). Trimming left V 3 bases short and J 3 bases short, with 20 bases between. Per the germline V gene, CDR1 is SGHRS and CDR2 is YFSETQ. This CDR3 is 17 amino acids long. This chain's CDR3 is CASSSGTGAAGTDTQYF. The CDR3 bases are TGCGCCAGCAGCTCGGGAACAGGGGCGGCGGGGACAGATACGCAGTATTTT.

This clonotype was observed at least ten times. The V call is TRBV20-1, the J call TRBJ2-1; no firm D call. V lost 3 bases to trimming and J lost 8 bases, with 5 bases between them. Germline V gene data show CDR1 as DFQATT and CDR2 as SNEGSKA (reference sequence). This CDR3 comprises 10 residues. CDR3 residues: CSASDHEQFF. Written as DNA, the CDR3 is TGCAGTGCTAGTGACCATGAGCAGTTCTTC.

Only one count was recorded for this clonotype. The V gene is TRBV6-6, the J gene TRBJ1-2; the match to TRBD1 covers 11 bases. The CDR3 runs to 15 residues. Per the germline V gene, CDR1 is MNHNY and CDR2 is SVGAGI (reference sequence). J was trimmed by 7 bases and V by 0 bases; bases with no gene match: 4. The CDR3 reads CASSYSPGQGGGYTF. CDR3 DNA: TGTGCCAGCAGTTACTCCCCGGGACAGGGGGGTGGCTACACCTTC.

This clonotype was seen ten or more times. The J gene is TRBJ1-2, the V gene TRBV7-8; a possible D gene is TRBD1 (5 bases). This CDR3 has 16 amino acids. V was trimmed by 0 bases and J by 6 bases, leaving 17 bases between them. Germline V gene data show CDR1 as SGHVS and CDR2 as FQNEAQ. Here the CDR3 reads CASSLAPRAIKDGYTF. The CDR3, as DNA: TGTGCCAGCAGCTTAGCACCCAGGGCAATCAAGGATGGCTACACCTTC.

The V gene is TRBV15, the J gene TRBJ1-6, with TRBD1 matching over 11 bases. The CDR3 has 15 residues. Germline V gene sequence: CDR1 LNHNV, CDR2 YYDKDF (reference sequence). Trimming took 5 bases from V and 7 from J; bases not matched to a gene: 4. This chain's CDR3 is CATSGQGAGNSPLHF. The CDR3 DNA is TGTGCCACCAGCGGACAGGGGGCGGGAAATTCACCCCTCCACTTT.

With respect to this clonotype: A much bigger clone sits one base away, suggesting this may be a read error. The chain has TRBV6-6 and TRBJ1-5, with D unclear. The CDR3 spans 16 residues. Germline values: CDR1 MNHNY, CDR2 SVGAGI (reference sequence). The CDR3 coding sequence is TGTGCCAGCGGTTACCGTAGGGTGGGAGGCAATCAGCCCCAGCATTTT. Translated: CASGYRRVGGNQPQHF.

This chain joins TRBV5-4 and TRBJ2-2; D remains unclear. Germline V gives CDR1 SGHNT, CDR2 YYREEE (reference sequence). CDR3 length: 15 residues. The germline V and J ends were trimmed by 0 bases and 1 base, with 7 bases remaining between them. The CDR3 sequence: CASSLGLGNTGELFF. CDR3 in DNA: TGTGCCAGCAGCTTGGGCCTAGGGAACACCGGGGAGCTGTTTTTT.

The chain couples TRBV7-3 to TRBJ2-2; TRBD2 matches 9 bases. The CDR3 runs 16 residues. The V gene end was trimmed by 3 bases and the J gene end by 4 bases; junction bases not matched to a gene: 6. The germline gives CDR1 SGHTA, CDR2 FQGTGA. CDR3 coding DNA: TGTGCCAGCAGCTTGACCGGGACTAGCTTCACCGGGGAGCTGTTTTTT. Translated: CASSLTGTSFTGELFF.

There are a few counts of this clonotype. The V gene is TRBV20-1, the J gene TRBJ1-5; possible D gene TRBD1, 5 bases. Germline CDR1 reads DFQATT; CDR2 reads SNEGSKA (reference sequence). This CDR3 contains 15 residues. V lost 5 bases and J 1 base, leaving 15 bases between the germline ends. CDR3 sequence: CSAPRVGASNQPQHF. DNA of the CDR3: TGCAGTGCTCCCAGGGTTGGGGCCAGCAATCAGCCCCAGCATTTT.

The V gene is TRBV12-3 or TRBV12-4, the J gene TRBJ2-1, with TRBD1 matching over 7 bases. This CDR3 has 14 residues. V shed 5 bases, J shed 6 bases, and the junction held 7 bases outside the gene matches. CDR3 sequence reads: CASSPLDRVNEQFF. CDR3 bases: TGTGCCAGCAGTCCACTCGACAGGGTCAATGAGCAGTTCTTC.

This clonotype showed up many times. The chain recombines TRBV11-1 with TRBJ1-1; no firm D call. Between the trimmed V and J ends, which lost 5 bases and 1 base, there was a span of 2 bases. This CDR3 is 11 amino acids long. Germline V lookup: CDR1 SGHAT, CDR2 FQDESV (reference sequence). In nucleotides, the CDR3 is TGTGCCAGCAGCAAGAACACTGAAGCTTTCTTT. Translation gives CASSKNTEAFF. The variable domain in full, completed from reference TRBV11-1 and TRBJ1-1, reads EAEVAQSPRYKITEKSQAVAFWCDPISGHATLYWYRQILGQGPELLVQFQDESVVDDSQLPKDRFSAERLKGVDSTLKIQPAELGDSAMYLCASSKNTEAFFGQGTRLTVV.

This clonotype is medium-sized by share. The V and J genes are TRBV6-1 and TRBJ2-1; unclear D gene. The CDR3 length is 17 residues. V was cut by 3 bases and J by 0 bases, with 15 bases left in between. Germline CDR1 and CDR2: MNHNS and SASEGT. The CDR3, as DNA: TGTGCCAGCAGTGAGGATTTGTGGCGTGGCTCCTACAATGAGCAGTTCTTC. Its protein product is CASSEDLWRGSYNEQFF.

This rearrangement joins TRBV7-9 to TRBJ1-1; TRBD1 aligns across 7 bases. In germline, CDR1 is SEHNR, CDR2 FQNEAQ (reference sequence). The CDR3 spans 17 residues. The V and J ends lost 8 bases and 5 bases, in that order; junction bases with no gene match: 20. CDR3 protein: CASRSRSSGTAKTEAFF. In DNA, the CDR3 is TGTGCCAGCCGTTCAAGGAGTTCCGGGACAGCTAAGACTGAAGCTTTCTTT.

This clonotype occurred a few times. This chain uses TRBV27 with TRBJ2-1, with D possibly TRBD2 on 6 matching bases. The CDR3 is made up of 16 amino acids. The ends were cut back, 10 bases at V and 9 bases at J, with 28 bases in the middle. Germline CDR1 and CDR2: MNHEY and SMNVEV (reference sequence). CDR3 sequence (DNA): TGTGCCACCATGGGATTACTAGCATCCGAACTAGGTGAGCAGTTCTTC. Its protein is CATMGLLASELGEQFF.